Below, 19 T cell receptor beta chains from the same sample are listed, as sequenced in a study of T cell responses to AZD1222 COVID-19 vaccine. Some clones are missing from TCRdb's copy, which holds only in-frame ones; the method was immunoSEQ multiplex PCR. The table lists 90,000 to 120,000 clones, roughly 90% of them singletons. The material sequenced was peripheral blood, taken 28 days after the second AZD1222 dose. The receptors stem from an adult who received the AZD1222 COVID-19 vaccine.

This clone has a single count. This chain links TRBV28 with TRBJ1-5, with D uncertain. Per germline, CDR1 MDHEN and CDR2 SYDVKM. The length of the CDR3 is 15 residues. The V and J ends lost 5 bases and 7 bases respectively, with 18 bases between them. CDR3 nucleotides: TGTGCCAGCAGTCTACCTGACGGGCGAGGGCAGCCCCAGCATTTT. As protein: CASSLPDGRGQPQHF.

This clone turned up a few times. As DNA, the CDR3 is TGTGCCAGCAGTGAATCGAGCGGGAGGGGGTACAATGAGCAGTTCTTC. Amino acid sequence: CASSESSGRGYNEQFF. The V and J genes are TRBV25-1 and TRBJ2-1, with TRBD2 matching 10 bases. The CDR3 contains 16 residues. The junction had 4 bases not matched to a gene; V was cut back by 1 base and J by 4 bases. The germline CDR1 and CDR2 sequences are MGHDK and SYGVNS. Full variable domain (rest looked up from reference TRBV25-1 and TRBJ2-1): EADIYQTPRYLVIGTGKKITLECSQTMGHDKMYWYQQDPGMELHLIHYSYGVNSTEKGDLSSESTVSRIRTEHFPLTLESARPSHTSQYLCASSESSGRGYNEQFFGPGTRLTVL.

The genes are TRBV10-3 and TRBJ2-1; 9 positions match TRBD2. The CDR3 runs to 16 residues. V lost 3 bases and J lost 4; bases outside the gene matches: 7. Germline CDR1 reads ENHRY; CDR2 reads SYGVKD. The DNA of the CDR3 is TGTGCCATCAGTGACCATAGCGGGGGAGCGTACAATGAGCAGTTCTTC. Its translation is CAISDHSGGAYNEQFF.

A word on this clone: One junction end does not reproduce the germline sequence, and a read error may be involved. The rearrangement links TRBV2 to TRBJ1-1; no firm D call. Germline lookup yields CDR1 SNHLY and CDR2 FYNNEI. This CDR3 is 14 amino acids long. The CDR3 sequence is CASTEPGVNTEAFF. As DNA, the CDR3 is TGTGCCAGCACTGAACCCGGGGTGAACACTGAAGCTTTCTTT.

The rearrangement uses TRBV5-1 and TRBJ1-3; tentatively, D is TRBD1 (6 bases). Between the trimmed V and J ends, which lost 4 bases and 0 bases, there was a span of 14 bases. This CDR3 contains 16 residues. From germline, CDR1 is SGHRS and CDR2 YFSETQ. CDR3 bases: TGCGCCAGCAGCCCCGGCGGGGGCGGCTCTGGAAACACCATATATTTT. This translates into CASSPGGGGSGNTIYF.

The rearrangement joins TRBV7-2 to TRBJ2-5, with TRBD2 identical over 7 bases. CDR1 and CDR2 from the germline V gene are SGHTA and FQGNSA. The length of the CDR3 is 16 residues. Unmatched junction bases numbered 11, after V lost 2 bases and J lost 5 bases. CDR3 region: CASSLLAGTRGETQYF. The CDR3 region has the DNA TGTGCCAGCAGCTTATTAGCGGGCACCCGGGGGGAGACCCAGTACTTC.

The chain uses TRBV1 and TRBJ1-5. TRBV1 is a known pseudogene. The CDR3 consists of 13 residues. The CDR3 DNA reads TGCACCAGCAGCCAAGAGTCCCTGCGGCCCCAGCATTTT. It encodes CTSSQESLRPQHF.

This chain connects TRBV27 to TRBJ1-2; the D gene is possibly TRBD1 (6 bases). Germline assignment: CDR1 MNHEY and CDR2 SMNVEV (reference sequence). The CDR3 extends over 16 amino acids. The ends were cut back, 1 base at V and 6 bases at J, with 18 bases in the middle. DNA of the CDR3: TGTGCCAGCAGTTTATATTCGGGCAGGACAGTGGATGGCTACACCTTC. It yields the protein CASSLYSGRTVDGYTF.

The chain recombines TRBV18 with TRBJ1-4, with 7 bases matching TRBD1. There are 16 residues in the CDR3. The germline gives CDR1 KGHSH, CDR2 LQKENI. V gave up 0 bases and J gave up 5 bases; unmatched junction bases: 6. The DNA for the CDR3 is TGTGCCAGCTCACCACCAAACAGGGGAAACAATGAAAAACTGTTTTTT. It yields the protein CASSPPNRGNNEKLFF.

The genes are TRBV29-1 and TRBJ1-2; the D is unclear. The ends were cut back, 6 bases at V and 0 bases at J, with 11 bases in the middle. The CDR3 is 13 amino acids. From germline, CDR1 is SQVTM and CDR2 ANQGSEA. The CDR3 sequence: CSVRGRANYGYTF. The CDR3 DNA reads TGCAGCGTGCGCGGGAGAGCTAACTATGGCTACACCTTC.

The CDR3: CASGPGLAGVNEQFF. The CDR3, as DNA: TGCGCCAGCGGACCGGGACTAGCGGGAGTCAATGAGCAGTTCTTC. The V and J genes are TRBV5-1 and TRBJ2-1; 14 bases agree with TRBD2. Germline CDR1 reads SGHRS; CDR2 reads YFSETQ. After removal of 7 bases from V and 6 bases from J, the junction contained 6 bases not matched to a gene. The CDR3 consists of 15 residues.

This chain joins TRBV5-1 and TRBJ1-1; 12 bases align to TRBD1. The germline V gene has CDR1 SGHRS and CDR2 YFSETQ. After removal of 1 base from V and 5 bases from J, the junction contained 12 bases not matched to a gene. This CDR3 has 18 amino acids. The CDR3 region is CASSLRQGQGAEGTEAFF. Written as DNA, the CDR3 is TGCGCCAGCAGCTTGCGACAGGGACAGGGGGCAGAAGGGACTGAAGCTTTCTTT. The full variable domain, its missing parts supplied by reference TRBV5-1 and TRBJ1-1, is KAGVTQTPRYLIKTRGQQVTLSCSPISGHRSVSWYQQTPGQGLQFLFEYFSETQRNKGNFPGRFSGRQFSNSRSEMNVSTLELGDSALYLCASSLRQGQGAEGTEAFFGQGTRLTVV.

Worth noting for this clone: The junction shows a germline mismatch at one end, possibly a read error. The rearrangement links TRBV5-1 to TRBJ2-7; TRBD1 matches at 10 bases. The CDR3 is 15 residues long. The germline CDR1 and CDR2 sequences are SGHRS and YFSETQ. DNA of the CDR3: TGCGCCCGCAGCTTGGGGGGGACAGGGGCGTACGAGCAGTACTTC. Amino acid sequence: CARSLGGTGAYEQYF.

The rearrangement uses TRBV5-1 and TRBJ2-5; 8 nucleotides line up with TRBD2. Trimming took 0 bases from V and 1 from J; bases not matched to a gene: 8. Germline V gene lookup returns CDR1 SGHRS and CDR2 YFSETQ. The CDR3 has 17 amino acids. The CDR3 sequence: CASSLAGGGSPQETQYF. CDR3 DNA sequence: TGCGCCAGCAGCTTGGCGGGGGGGGGAAGCCCCCAAGAGACCCAGTACTTC.

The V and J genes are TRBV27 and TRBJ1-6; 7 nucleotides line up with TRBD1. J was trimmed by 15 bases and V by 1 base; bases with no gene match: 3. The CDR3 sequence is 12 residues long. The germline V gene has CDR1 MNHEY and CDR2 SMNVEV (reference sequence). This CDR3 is CASSLLGDSLHF. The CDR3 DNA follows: TGTGCCAGCAGTTTATTAGGGGACAGCCTCCACTTT.

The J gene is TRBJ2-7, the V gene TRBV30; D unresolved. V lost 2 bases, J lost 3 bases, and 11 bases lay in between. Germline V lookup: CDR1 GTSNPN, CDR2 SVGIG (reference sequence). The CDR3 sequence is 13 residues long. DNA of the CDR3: TGTGCCTGGAGTCCCGGAACGAACTACGAGCAGTACTTC. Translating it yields CAWSPGTNYEQYF.

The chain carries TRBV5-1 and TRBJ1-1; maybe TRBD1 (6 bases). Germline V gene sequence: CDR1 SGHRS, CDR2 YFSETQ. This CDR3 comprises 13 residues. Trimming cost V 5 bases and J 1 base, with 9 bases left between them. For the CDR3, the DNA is TGCGCCAGCAGTTGGGACAAGAACACTGAAGCTTTCTTT. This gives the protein CASSWDKNTEAFF.

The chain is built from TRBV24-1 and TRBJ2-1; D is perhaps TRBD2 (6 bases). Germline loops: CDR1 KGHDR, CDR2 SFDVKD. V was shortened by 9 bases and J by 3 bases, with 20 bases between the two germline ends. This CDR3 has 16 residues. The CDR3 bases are TGTGCCACCGGGAAAAGCGGGCCGGAGAGCTACAATGAGCAGTTCTTC. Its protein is CATGKSGPESYNEQFF.

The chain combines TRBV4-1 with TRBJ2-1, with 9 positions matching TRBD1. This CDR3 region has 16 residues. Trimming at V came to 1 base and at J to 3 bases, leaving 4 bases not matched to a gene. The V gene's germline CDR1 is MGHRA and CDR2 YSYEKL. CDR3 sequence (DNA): TGCGCCAGCAGCCAAGGGACAGGGGATTTCTACAATGAGCAGTTCTTC. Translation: CASSQGTGDFYNEQFF.